Listed below are T cell receptor beta chains from one sample, sequenced in a study of cytomegalovirus exposure and HLA in healthy donors. The protocol was immunoSEQ multiplex PCR, while the TCRdb copy is restricted to in-frame clones and leaves out a portion. Of tens of thousands of clones detected, 90% to 95% appear once; the ten largest clones hold around 1.9%. The sequenced sample consisted of PBMCs. These receptors were taken from a young woman in good health and CMV-seropositive. CDR3s include the opening cysteine and the closing phenylalanine or tryptophan. A D gene is named only where the DNA matches it firmly. Clone size appears in some rows only: once, few, many, or a class for an expanded clone.

v_call	j_call	clone_size	d_call	cdr3_aa	cdr3_nt
TRBV2	TRBJ1-2	NA	NA	CASSERGYGYTF	TGTGCCAGCAGTGAACGGGGCTATGGCTACACCTTC
TRBV6-5	TRBJ1-1	NA	NA	CASSSPGKEAFF	TGTGCCAGCAGTTCCCCGGGGAAGGAAGCTTTCTTT
TRBV7-2	TRBJ2-7	NA	TRBD1	CASSVQGVLYEQYF	TGTGCCAGCAGCGTACAGGGGGTGCTGTACGAGCAGTACTTC
TRBV30	TRBJ2-7	NA	TRBD1	CAWSNFRGLNNEQYF	TGTGCCTGGAGTAATTTCAGGGGGCTAAATAACGAGCAGTACTTC
TRBV18	TRBJ2-1	NA	TRBD2	CASSPRLAGAGLNEQFF	TGTGCCAGCTCACCTAGACTAGCGGGGGCCGGACTCAATGAGCAGTTCTTC
TRBV7-2	TRBJ1-2	once	TRBD1	CASNPQGRWDYGYTF	TGTGCCAGCAACCCACAGGGGCGATGGGACTATGGCTACACCTTC
TRBV19	TRBJ2-7	few	TRBD2	CASSIEAGVTYEQYF	TGTGCCAGTAGTATAGAGGCGGGGGTCACCTACGAGCAGTACTTC
TRBV2	TRBJ1-5	NA	NA	CASSEERFGQPQHF	TGTGCCAGCAGTGAGGAGAGGTTTGGACAGCCCCAGCATTTT
TRBV5-4	TRBJ1-6	NA	NA	CASNSEGRAGNSPLHF	TGTGCCAGCAACTCAGAGGGGCGGGCGGGAAATTCACCCCTCCACTTT
TRBV18	TRBJ2-1	NA	TRBD2	CASSPHTSGSSEQFF	TGTGCCAGCTCACCACACACTAGCGGGAGTAGTGAGCAGTTCTTC
TRBV7-3	TRBJ2-5	NA	TRBD2	CASSKQAGETQYF	TGTGCCAGCAGCAAACAAGCGGGGGAGACCCAGTACTTC
TRBV19	TRBJ2-1	NA	TRBD1	CASRTDRGNEQFF	TGTGCCAGTAGGACGGACAGGGGCAATGAGCAGTTCTTC
TRBV30	TRBJ1-5	NA	TRBD1	CAADRGRDQPQHF	TGTGCTGCCGACAGGGGGCGAGATCAGCCCCAGCATTTT
TRBV4-1	TRBJ2-5	NA	TRBD2	CASSQVAGRDETQYF	TGCGCCAGCAGCCAAGTAGCGGGACGGGATGAGACCCAGTACTTC
TRBV19	TRBJ1-1	NA	NA	CASSIRTEGNTEAFF	TGTGCCAGTAGTATCCGGACAGAGGGGAACACTGAAGCTTTCTTT
TRBV2	TRBJ2-1	NA	TRBD2	CASSPTSGNYNEQFF	TGTGCCAGCAGCCCTACTAGCGGGAATTACAATGAGCAGTTCTTC
TRBV7-9	TRBJ2-4	NA	TRBD1	CASSLTGGGDIQYF	TGTGCCAGCAGCTTAACAGGGGGCGGAGACATTCAGTACTTC
TRBV7-6	TRBJ1-1	few	NA	CASSQDSTSEAFF	TGTGCCAGCAGCCAGGACAGTACAAGCGAAGCTTTCTTT
TRBV2	TRBJ2-7	NA	TRBD1	CASSPGTGSEQYF	TGTGCCAGCAGTCCCGGGACAGGGTCCGAGCAGTACTTC
TRBV9	TRBJ1-6	few	TRBD1	CASSAQGNSPLHF	TGTGCCAGCAGCGCACAGGGGAATTCACCCCTCCACTTT
TRBV11-2	TRBJ2-3	NA	NA	CASSLKPGIASTDTQYF	TGTGCCAGCAGCTTAAAACCCGGAATAGCGAGCACAGATACGCAGTATTTT
TRBV9	TRBJ1-4	once	TRBD1	CASSVAGTGPVGEKLFF	TGTGCCAGCAGCGTAGCCGGGACAGGGCCTGTCGGGGAAAAACTGTTTTTT
TRBV5-1	TRBJ2-3	NA	NA	CASSLAGGVNVDTQYF	TGCGCCAGCAGCTTGGCCGGCGGGGTGAATGTGGATACGCAGTATTTT
TRBV2	TRBJ1-1	once	TRBD1	CASREDRGNTEAFF	TGTGCCAGCAGAGAGGACAGGGGGAACACTGAAGCTTTCTTT
TRBV5-1	TRBJ2-2	NA	TRBD2	CATAQAGGSTGELFF	TGCGCCACGGCCCAGGCGGGAGGAAGCACCGGGGAGCTGTTTTTT
TRBV6-1	TRBJ2-7	few	NA	CASSVRSYEQYF	TGTGCCAGCAGTGTACGGTCCTACGAGCAGTACTTC
TRBV4-1	TRBJ1-2	NA	TRBD1	CASSQETGGRYGYTF	TGCGCCAGCAGCCAGGAGACAGGGGGCAGGTATGGCTACACCTTC
TRBV28	TRBJ2-7	once	TRBD2	CASSISGRGYEQYF	TGTGCCAGCAGCATTAGCGGGAGAGGCTACGAGCAGTACTTC
TRBV18	TRBJ2-1	NA	NA	CASSSTLRGQRYNEQFF	TGTGCCAGCTCATCAACCCTGCGGGGACAGCGTTACAATGAGCAGTTCTTC
TRBV11-3	TRBJ2-3	NA	TRBD2	CASSLGLAGYGADTQYF	TGTGCCAGCAGCTTAGGACTAGCGGGTTACGGCGCAGATACGCAGTATTTT
TRBV9	TRBJ2-1	NA	TRBD2	CASSAPEREGPANEQFF	TGTGCCAGCAGCGCACCAGAGCGGGAGGGCCCAGCTAATGAGCAGTTCTTC
TRBV5-1	TRBJ2-1	NA	TRBD2	CASSLLTSGNNEQFF	TGCGCCAGCAGCTTGCTGACTAGCGGAAACAATGAGCAGTTCTTC
TRBV2	TRBJ2-7	once	TRBD1	CASSEGTGGPRGPYEQYF	TGTGCCAGCAGTGAGGGGACAGGAGGTCCTCGAGGGCCTTACGAGCAGTACTTC